This TCR beta chain was documented in a study of cytomegalovirus exposure and HLA in healthy donors. General study findings and limits: In an earlier analysis, in around 590 donors, most V segments appeared productive either ~87% or ~30% of the time. The study dropped some indistinguishable V segments, TRBV6-2 and TRBV6-3 among them.

The donors comprised healthy bone marrow donors. Germline CDR1 GTSNPN, CDR2 SVGIG (reference sequence). The CDR3 sequence is 16 residues long. The germline V and J ends were trimmed by 2 bases and 0 bases, with 11 bases remaining between them. In the case of this clone: Its antigen is as yet unknown.

PCR used 60 Vbeta primers and 13 Jbeta primers. Authors' analysis steps: Later analysis identified tens of millions of unique TCR beta chains, approximately 11 million shared. Some clones are missing from TCRdb's copy, which holds only in-frame ones; the method was immunoSEQ multiplex PCR. The DNA gave D and trimming, while V, J and clone size come from that table. The sample holds 250,000 to 350,000 clones, approximately 80% seen once. What was sequenced was PBMCs. The TCR comes from a girl aged 2-10 years in good health and CMV-seronegative. The V gene is TRBV30, the J gene TRBJ1-6; possibly TRBD1 for D (6 bases). CDR3 DNA sequence: TGTGCCTGGAGTAATCGAGGGGGCTCCTATAATTCACCCCTCCACTTT. Its translation is CAWSNRGGSYNSPLHF.